The 32 T cell receptor beta chains below all came from one sample that was sequenced in a study of beta chain features in type 1 diabetes. All of the isolated RNA was reverse transcribed, so expressed TCRB transcripts were sequenced. The protocol was immunoSEQ multiplex PCR, while the TCRdb copy is restricted to in-frame clones and leaves out a portion. Found here are roughly 230,000 clones, over 8.5% of them singletons; the top ten hold 0.03% to 0.04%. Sequencing was performed on naive CD4+ T cells from blood. These receptors all stem from a woman between 18 and 30 years old in good health.

The rearrangement joins TRBV30 to TRBJ2-7, with a weak D call TRBD2 (5 bases). The V end lost 0 bases, the J end lost 4 bases, and 13 bases lay between the germline ends. Germline V gene data show CDR1 as GTSNPN and CDR2 as SVGIG (reference sequence). The length of the CDR3 is 14 residues. The chain's CDR3 is CAWSVGPGIYEQYF. The CDR3 DNA reads TGTGCCTGGAGTGTAGGGCCGGGGATATACGAGCAGTACTTC.

This clone was seen more than once but under ten times. The gene calls are TRBV30 and TRBJ2-3; D call uncertain. CDR1 is GTSNPN and CDR2 is SVGIG in the germline V gene (reference sequence). CDR3 length: 13 residues. Trimming left V 4 bases short and J 5 bases short, with 13 bases between. CDR3 nucleotide sequence: TGTGCCTGGAAACCCGGGTCTCGAGATACGCAGTATTTT. It codes for CAWKPGSRDTQYF. The entire variable domain, with the rest obtained from reference TRBV30 and TRBJ2-3, is as follows: SQTIHQWPATLVQPVGSPLSLECTVEGTSNPNLYWYRQAAGRGLQLLFYSVGIGQISSEVPQNLSASRPQDRQFILSSKKLLLSDSGFYLCAWKPGSRDTQYFGPGTRLTVL.

The V and J genes are TRBV6-1 and TRBJ2-5, with D hard to call. This CDR3 has 13 amino acids. V was trimmed by 5 bases and J by 5 bases, leaving 12 bases between them. Germline CDR1 and CDR2: MNHNS and SASEGT. DNA of the CDR3: TGTGCCAGCAGTACGACCGCGAGGGAGACCCAGTACTTC. This translates into CASSTTARETQYF.

Only a few counts were recorded for this clone. The V gene is TRBV30, the J gene TRBJ2-1, with 7 bases aligning to TRBD2. This CDR3 has 12 residues. V lost 6 bases to trimming and J lost 4 bases; unmatched junction nucleotides: 3. Germline V gives CDR1 GTSNPN, CDR2 SVGIG (reference sequence). This CDR3 is CACGGRYNEQFF. Here the CDR3 DNA reads TGTGCCTGCGGGGGGAGGTACAATGAGCAGTTCTTC.

The chain employs TRBV9 and TRBJ2-6; D not certain. Trimming removed 5 bases from V and 3 bases from J, with 9 bases in between. Germline-derived CDR1 and CDR2 are SGDLS and YYNGEE. The CDR3 extends over 14 amino acids. The CDR3 here is CASSFTSGANVLTF. The CDR3 DNA reads TGTGCCAGCAGTTTCACGAGTGGGGCCAACGTCCTGACTTTC.

In its sample, this clone was seen a few times. The germline gene is not matched at one end of the junction; a read error may be the cause. The chain is built from TRBV6-5 and TRBJ2-6, with D unclear. This CDR3 spans 14 amino acids. Germline V gene data show CDR1 as MNHEY and CDR2 as SVGAGI. The chain's CDR3 is CASTYSGGANVLTF. Here the CDR3 DNA reads TGTGCCAGCACTTACTCCGGTGGGGCCAACGTCCTGACTTTC.

This clone has just a few counts. The chain employs TRBV19 and TRBJ2-1; TRBD2 agrees at 11 bases. Germline V CDR1 and CDR2: LNHDA, SQIVND (reference sequence). The CDR3 runs 18 residues. Trimming cost V 3 bases and J 4 bases; bases outside gene matches: 11. The CDR3 is CASSISAFGTSGYNEQFF. The CDR3 DNA reads as TGTGCCAGTAGTATTTCAGCGTTCGGGACTAGCGGATACAATGAGCAGTTCTTC. Looking up the rest from reference TRBV19 and TRBJ2-1 gives the full variable domain: DGGITQSPKYLFRKEGQNVTLSCEQNLNHDAMYWYRQDPGQGLRLIYYSQIVNDFQKGDIAEGYSVSREKKESFPLTVTSAQKNPTAFYLCASSISAFGTSGYNEQFFGPGTRLTVL.

A few counts support this clone. The CDR3 is CASSHPTPGEQYF. The CDR3 coding sequence is TGTGCCAGCAGCCACCCTACGCCCGGGGAGCAGTACTTC. The genes are TRBV4-2 and TRBJ2-7; D gene ambiguous. Looked up from germline, CDR1 is LGHNA and CDR2 is YNFKEQ. This CDR3 region has 13 residues. V was pared by 3 bases and J by 7 bases, with 13 bases between.

This clone has just a few counts. This chain joins TRBV30 and TRBJ2-1; weak D call: TRBD2 (6 bases). Germline CDR1 reads GTSNPN; CDR2 reads SVGIG (reference sequence). The CDR3 extends over 13 amino acids. V was shortened by 3 bases and J by 5 bases, with 11 bases between the two germline ends. The CDR3 here is CAWRLATNNEQFF. As DNA, the CDR3 is TGTGCCTGGAGGCTAGCGACTAACAATGAGCAGTTCTTC.

The chain combines TRBV6-1 with TRBJ2-3, with D possibly being TRBD1 (6 bases). Trimming took off 2 bases at V and 6 bases at J, with 6 bases between the two ends. The CDR3 has 12 amino acids. Looked up from germline, CDR1 is MNHNS and CDR2 is SASEGT. CDR3 sequence: CASSEQGDTQYF. CDR3 DNA: TGTGCCAGCAGTGAACAGGGGGATACGCAGTATTTT.

This clone appeared a few times. The CDR3 is CASSIWGQGTRETQYF. In DNA form, the CDR3 reads TGTGCCAGTAGTATATGGGGACAGGGGACCCGGGAGACCCAGTACTTC. V and J are TRBV19 and TRBJ2-5, with 10 bases aligning to TRBD1. The CDR3 spans 16 residues. With 2 bases clipped from V and 5 bases from J, the junction kept 8 bases outside the gene matches. CDR1 and CDR2 (germline): LNHDA, SQIVND (reference sequence).

This clone was seen more than once but under ten times. The J gene is TRBJ2-3, the V gene TRBV5-6, with D tentatively TRBD1 (6 bases). V gave up 10 bases and J gave up 3 bases, with 18 bases separating them. CDR3 size: 14 residues. Germline values: CDR1 SGHDT, CDR2 YYEEEE. The CDR3 sequence is CAVGRGILTDTQYF. For the CDR3, the DNA is TGTGCCGTAGGTAGGGGGATCCTGACAGATACGCAGTATTTT.

V gene TRBV7-2 combines with J gene TRBJ2-3, with 8 bases lining up with TRBD2. V shed 4 bases, J shed 1 base, and the junction held 1 base outside the gene matches. The CDR3 length is 14 residues. Germline V gene data show CDR1 as SGHTA and CDR2 as FQGNSA. The CDR3 DNA follows: TGTGCCAGCAGCTCGACTAGCGGCACAGATACGCAGTATTTT. It translates to CASSSTSGTDTQYF.

The sample holds one count of this clone. The genes are TRBV10-3 and TRBJ1-1; D unresolved. V lost 10 bases to trimming and J lost 3 bases, with 9 bases between them. CDR3 length: 11 residues. Germline V lookup: CDR1 ENHRY, CDR2 SYGVKD. DNA of the CDR3: TGTGCCAGCCGGGTTGACACTGAAGCTTTCTTT. This sequence encodes CASRVDTEAFF.

The rearrangement joins TRBV19 to TRBJ2-5; 16 nucleotides match TRBD2. This CDR3 comprises 19 residues. V was pared by 5 bases and J by 5 bases, with 14 bases of the junction left unmatched. The germline CDR1 and CDR2 sequences are LNHDA and SQIVND (reference sequence). The CDR3 region has the DNA TGTGCCAGTAGTGATCCCGGGACTAGCGGGGGGGCCTTGGTTGAGACCCAGTACTTC. The encoded protein is CASSDPGTSGGALVETQYF. Full variable domain (remainder filled in from reference TRBV19 and TRBJ2-5): DGGITQSPKYLFRKEGQNVTLSCEQNLNHDAMYWYRQDPGQGLRLIYYSQIVNDFQKGDIAEGYSVSREKKESFPLTVTSAQKNPTAFYLCASSDPGTSGGALVETQYFGPGTRLLVL.

This clone has a handful of counts. The J gene is TRBJ2-7, the V gene TRBV5-6; D is possibly TRBD2 (5 bases). The CDR3 extends over 15 amino acids. Deletions cut 1 base from V and 4 bases from J, with 15 bases between. Germline V CDR1 and CDR2: SGHDT, YYEEEE. The CDR3 DNA follows: TGTGCCAGCAGCTTGTCGGGATATATAGTTTACGAGCAGTACTTC. Encoded protein: CASSLSGYIVYEQYF.

J is TRBJ1-1 and V is TRBV5-4, with D tentatively TRBD1 (6 bases). Trimming removed 3 bases at V and 1 base at J, with 16 bases between. The CDR3 is made up of 16 amino acids. Germline lookup yields CDR1 SGHNT and CDR2 YYREEE (reference sequence). The CDR3 region is CASSSAMRGRNTEAFF. CDR3 DNA: TGTGCCAGCAGCTCCGCTATGAGGGGGAGGAACACTGAAGCTTTCTTT.

The chain carries TRBV19 and TRBJ2-5; 13 nucleotides match TRBD2. The germline CDR1 and CDR2 sequences are LNHDA and SQIVND (reference sequence). V gave up 11 bases and J gave up 0 bases; unmatched junction bases: 3. The CDR3 covers 14 residues. The CDR3 spells CAAGTSGNQETQYF. CDR3 nucleotides: TGTGCCGCAGGGACTAGCGGGAACCAAGAGACCCAGTACTTC.

This chain uses TRBV2 with TRBJ2-3; tentatively, D is TRBD2 (6 bases). From germline, CDR1 is SNHLY and CDR2 FYNNEI. CDR3 length: 14 amino acids. V was shortened by 9 bases and J by 1 base, with 14 bases between the two germline ends. In DNA form, the CDR3 reads TGTGCCAGAATGGAGGGCCCCGGCACAGATACGCAGTATTTT. Translated, it gives CARMEGPGTDTQYF. The variable domain in full, with the rest retrieved from reference TRBV2 and TRBJ2-3, is EPEVTQTPSHQVTQMGQEVILRCVPISNHLYFYWYRQILGQKVEFLVSFYNNEISEKSEIFDDQFSVERPDGSNFTLKIRSTKLEDSAMYFCARMEGPGTDTQYFGPGTRLTVL.

This clone was seen a few times. The CDR3 coding sequence is TGTGCCAGCAGCTATGGACAGGGGGCGGGTGGCTACACCTTC. This codes for CASSYGQGAGGYTF. The chain combines TRBV5-6 with TRBJ1-2, with TRBD1 matching 11 bases. Germline V CDR1 and CDR2: SGHDT, YYEEEE. The length of the CDR3 is 14 residues. V trimming: 3 bases; J trimming: 7 bases; junction bases outside the gene matches: 5.

In this sample, this clone turned up a few times. This rearrangement joins TRBV11-2 to TRBJ1-2; D ambiguous. Trimming shortened V by 0 bases and J by 2 bases, and 10 bases separated the two germline ends. CDR3 length: 15 amino acids. From germline, CDR1 is SGHAT and CDR2 FQNNGV. The chain's CDR3 is CASSLDALANYGYTF. CDR3 nucleotide sequence: TGTGCCAGCAGCTTAGATGCCCTCGCGAACTATGGCTACACCTTC.

The chain is built from TRBV4-1 and TRBJ2-2; a possible D gene is TRBD1 (6 bases). Germline lookup yields CDR1 MGHRA and CDR2 YSYEKL. The CDR3 extends over 15 amino acids. V was pared by 6 bases and J by 9 bases, with 20 bases between. CDR3 region: CASSHGLQGSRELFF. The CDR3 DNA reads TGCGCCAGCAGTCATGGGCTACAGGGTTCCCGGGAGCTGTTTTTT.

The gene calls are TRBV25-1 and TRBJ2-3; TRBD1 agrees at 8 bases. The CDR3 contains 16 residues. The junction had 8 bases not matched to a gene; V was cut back by 4 bases and J by 2 bases. Germline CDR1 and CDR2: MGHDK and SYGVNS. The CDR3: CASSGGRGLYTDTQYF. In nucleotides, the CDR3 is TGTGCCAGCAGTGGGGGCAGGGGGCTATACACAGATACGCAGTATTTT.

This clone came up a few times. The chain has TRBV6-5 and TRBJ2-5, with 9 bases identical to TRBD1. Germline V gene sequence: CDR1 MNHEY, CDR2 SVGAGI. J lost 4 bases, V lost 2 bases, and 5 bases had no gene match. The CDR3 runs 15 residues. CDR3 protein: CASSYTGTGRETQYF. The CDR3 bases are TGTGCCAGCAGTTACACGGGGACAGGGAGAGAGACCCAGTACTTC.

This chain connects TRBV2 to TRBJ1-1; D gene ambiguous. The CDR3 contains 17 residues. V gave up 4 bases and J gave up 1 base, with 19 bases separating them. The V gene's germline CDR1 is SNHLY and CDR2 FYNNEI. DNA of the CDR3: TGTGCCAGCAGTGCCCCCTTTCTGGGAGGAACGAACACTGAAGCTTTCTTT. It is translated as CASSAPFLGGTNTEAFF. Together with reference TRBV2 and TRBJ1-1, the CDR3 gives the full variable domain: EPEVTQTPSHQVTQMGQEVILRCVPISNHLYFYWYRQILGQKVEFLVSFYNNEISEKSEIFDDQFSVERPDGSNFTLKIRSTKLEDSAMYFCASSAPFLGGTNTEAFFGQGTRLTVV.

The chain combines TRBV5-5 with TRBJ1-2; unclear D gene. The CDR3 has 15 residues. The germline V and J ends were trimmed by 1 base and 4 bases, with 14 bases remaining between them. Germline lookup yields CDR1 SGHKS and CDR2 YYEKEE (reference sequence). CDR3 in DNA: TGTGCCAGCAGCTTGCCCCGGGGAGAGATCTATGGCTACACCTTC. Translated: CASSLPRGEIYGYTF.

This clone turned up a few times. The J gene is TRBJ1-1, the V gene TRBV5-4, with 9 bases identical to TRBD1. The trim removed 4 bases at V and 4 bases at J, leaving 2 bases unmatched. Germline CDR1 SGHNT, CDR2 YYREEE (reference sequence). The CDR3 spans 13 residues. The CDR3 coding sequence is TGTGCCAGCAGCCGGGACAGGGCCACTGAAGCTTTCTTT. It translates to CASSRDRATEAFF.

This chain uses TRBV5-6 with TRBJ1-1; unclear D gene. Trimming stripped 4 bases from V and 3 bases from J, with 16 bases between. There are 15 residues in the CDR3. Looked up from germline, CDR1 is SGHDT and CDR2 is YYEEEE. The CDR3 coding sequence is TGTGCCAGCAGCGCGCCCGGGAGGCATTACACTGAAGCTTTCTTT. Amino acid sequence: CASSAPGRHYTEAFF.

In its sample, this clone was seen a few times. The rearrangement uses TRBV1 and TRBJ2-3; the table's TRBD2 call for D was not verified on the DNA. TRBV1 is classified as a pseudogene. The CDR3 runs 16 residues. The CDR3 DNA follows: TGCACCAGCAGCCAGGGACTAGCGGGAAGCACAGATACGCAGTATTTT. Protein: CTSSQGLAGSTDTQYF.

V and J are TRBV12-2 and TRBJ2-1; TRBD2 is the table's D call and was not checked against the DNA. TRBV12-2 is flagged as a pseudogene. The CDR3 covers 17 residues. CDR3 loop: CASRFPGLAVSYNEQFF. The CDR3 nucleotides are TGTGCAAGTCGCTTTCCGGGACTAGCGGTTTCCTACAATGAGCAGTTCTTC.

This clone was counted between two and nine times. The V gene is TRBV30, the J gene TRBJ1-5, with D possibly being TRBD1 (5 bases). V was cut by 5 bases and J by 2 bases, with 16 bases left in between. Germline V gene sequence: CDR1 GTSNPN, CDR2 SVGIG (reference sequence). This CDR3 region has 15 residues. The CDR3 sequence is CAWDRGTGGNQPQHF. The CDR3 nucleotides read TGTGCCTGGGATAGAGGGACTGGTGGCAATCAGCCCCAGCATTTT.

This rearrangement joins TRBV2 to TRBJ1-1; D gene unclear. Germline CDR1 SNHLY, CDR2 FYNNEI. This CDR3 has 12 residues. V lost 6 bases, J lost 5 bases, and 10 bases lay in between. The CDR3: CASSEKRTEAFF. CDR3 DNA: TGTGCCAGCAGCGAGAAGAGGACTGAAGCTTTCTTT.